The 14 T cell receptor beta chains listed next were all sequenced from one sample in a study of vaccination and CD4 T cells after COVID-19. Their cognate antigens are unknown. Scientists ran DNA taken from cultured CD4+ T cells through the Oncomine TCR Beta short-read assay for sequencing. TCRdb recomputed calls from the PCR reads with MiXCR, one row per CDR3 protein. The profile shows approximately 18,000 distinct CDR3 sequences, 44% of them singletons. Documented time point: late sampling 161 to 241 days after vaccination in three convalescent patients. Sample treatment: approximately nine-day PBMC culture with coronavirus spike peptide pools or control peptides (ViraFEST assay). The input for sequencing was CD4+ T cells from blood, cultured in vitro, taken about 7 months after SARS-CoV-2 vaccination. The origin of the receptors is a human donor who had recovered from COVID-19.

This clonotype was counted only a few times. V and J are TRBV19 and TRBJ2-5; TRBD1 or TRBD2 may be the D gene (5 bases each). CDR1 and CDR2 from the germline V gene are LNHDA and SQIVND (reference sequence). V lost 6 bases, J lost 4 bases, and 12 bases lay in between. CDR3 length: 13 residues. CDR3 region: CASSGARGETQYF. The CDR3 DNA sequence: TGTGCCAGTAGCGGGGCTAGGGGAGAGACCCAGTACTTC.

This chain connects TRBV7-2 to TRBJ1-6; D gene ambiguous. The CDR3 has 14 amino acids. Deletions cut 5 bases from V and 13 bases from J, with 18 bases between. CDR1 SGHTA and CDR2 FQGNSA come from the germline V gene. The CDR3 is CASSHPGRQHPLHF. CDR3 bases: TGTGCCAGCAGCCATCCCGGCAGGCAGCACCCCCTCCACTTT.

This chain uses TRBV11-3 with TRBJ2-5; possible D gene TRBD2, 5 bases. Germline assignment: CDR1 SGHNT and CDR2 YENEEA. V was trimmed by 1 base and J by 4 bases, leaving 19 bases between them. The CDR3 spans 17 residues. The CDR3 reads CASSLGLEGAVRETQYF. The CDR3 region has the DNA TGTGCCAGCAGCTTAGGGTTAGAGGGAGCGGTCCGAGAGACCCAGTACTTC.

This clonotype appeared a few times. The V and J genes are TRBV25-1 and TRBJ2-5; TRBD2 matches at 9 bases. The CDR3 runs 16 residues. Germline values: CDR1 MGHDK, CDR2 SYGVNS. V gave up 1 base and J gave up 7 bases; unmatched junction bases: 10. CDR3 protein: CASSELTAGGPGTQYF. Here the CDR3 DNA reads TGTGCCAGCAGTGAATTAACGGCGGGGGGGCCCGGGACCCAGTACTTC.

The V gene is TRBV27, the J gene TRBJ2-7, with D perhaps being TRBD1 or TRBD2 (6 bases each). V lost 3 bases to trimming and J lost 4 bases, with 16 bases between them. The CDR3 is 15 residues long. CDR1 and CDR2 from the germline V gene are MNHEY and SMNVEV (reference sequence). DNA for the CDR3: TGTGCCAGCAGTTTCCGGGGGATGCAGGGGTACGAGCAGTACTTC. Amino acids: CASSFRGMQGYEQYF.

The chain joins TRBV20-1 to TRBJ2-3, with TRBD2 matching 12 bases. V was pared by 2 bases and J by 4 bases, with 4 bases of the junction left unmatched. Germline CDR1 is DFQATT and CDR2 is SNEGSKA (reference sequence). This CDR3 comprises 15 residues. This CDR3 is CSARRLAGESDTQYF. The CDR3 DNA sequence: TGCAGTGCTAGACGACTAGCGGGGGAGTCAGATACGCAGTATTTT.

This clonotype was detected a few times. The gene calls are TRBV6-1 and TRBJ1-1; 7 positions agree with TRBD1. V lost 5 bases and J lost 0; bases outside the gene matches: 9. From germline, CDR1 is MNHNS and CDR2 SASEGT. The CDR3 has 16 residues. This chain's CDR3 is CASSKQGNRMNTEAFF. Here the CDR3 DNA reads TGTGCCAGCAGTAAACAGGGGAACAGGATGAACACTGAAGCTTTCTTT.

This clonotype was counted between two and nine times. The chain links TRBV20-1 to TRBJ2-1, with TRBD2 identical over 9 bases. V lost 0 bases and J lost 4; bases outside the gene matches: 7. Germline values: CDR1 DFQATT, CDR2 SNEGSKA (reference sequence). CDR3 length equals 16 residues. CDR3 DNA sequence: TGCAGTGCTAGAGATCGAAGCGGGGGGTCATACAATGAGCAGTTCTTC. Its protein is CSARDRSGGSYNEQFF.

This clonotype was seen a few times. The rearrangement links TRBV24-1 to TRBJ1-5; D unresolved. Between the trimmed V and J ends, which lost 5 bases and 2 bases, there was a span of 6 bases. In germline, CDR1 is KGHDR, CDR2 SFDVKD. CDR3 length: 13 residues. The CDR3 sequence is CATSARGNQPQHF. CDR3 in DNA: TGTGCCACCAGTGCGCGGGGCAATCAGCCCCAGCATTTT.

This clonotype was detected once. The chain combines TRBV7-2 with TRBJ2-7, with D perhaps TRBD1 or TRBD2 (5 bases each). The CDR3 spans 15 residues. Per the germline V gene, CDR1 is SGHTA and CDR2 is FQGNSA. Between the trimmed V and J ends, which lost 5 bases and 3 bases, there was a span of 17 bases. The chain's CDR3 is CASSLTWDVYYEQYF. CDR3 nucleotides: TGTGCCAGCAGCCTCACGTGGGACGTATACTACGAGCAGTACTTC.

V usage is TRBV6-1 and J usage is TRBJ1-2, with D perhaps TRBD1 (6 bases). V lost 6 bases and J 7 bases, leaving 18 bases between the germline ends. Looked up from germline, CDR1 is MNHNS and CDR2 is SASEGT. The CDR3 runs 14 residues. CDR3 sequence (DNA): TGTGCCAGCAGCCCCCCAAGACAGGCGGCTGGCTACACCTTC. Translation: CASSPPRQAAGYTF.

The J gene is TRBJ2-5, the V gene TRBV19; 7 bases align to TRBD1. Germline loops: CDR1 LNHDA, CDR2 SQIVND (reference sequence). V gave up 1 base and J gave up 5 bases; unmatched junction bases: 4. The CDR3 covers 14 residues. CDR3 residues: CASSIVGGAETQYF. Here the CDR3 DNA reads TGTGCCAGTAGTATAGTAGGGGGCGCGGAGACCCAGTACTTC.

The chain recombines TRBV20-1 with TRBJ2-1, with D possibly matching TRBD1 (6 bases). Germline CDR1 is DFQATT and CDR2 is SNEGSKA (reference sequence). This CDR3 contains 13 residues. V was trimmed by 2 bases and J by 8 bases, leaving 13 bases between them. CDR3: CSARRQALYEQFF. The CDR3 nucleotides read TGCAGTGCTAGAAGACAGGCCTTATATGAGCAGTTCTTC.

The V and J genes are TRBV7-2 and TRBJ2-7; 7 positions agree with TRBD2. V lost 5 bases and J lost 3; bases outside the gene matches: 10. Germline CDR1 and CDR2: SGHTA and FQGNSA. This CDR3 comprises 15 residues. DNA for the CDR3: TGTGCCAGCAGCGCTGAATCTAGCGGTGTCTACGAGCAGTACTTC. Residues: CASSAESSGVYEQYF.